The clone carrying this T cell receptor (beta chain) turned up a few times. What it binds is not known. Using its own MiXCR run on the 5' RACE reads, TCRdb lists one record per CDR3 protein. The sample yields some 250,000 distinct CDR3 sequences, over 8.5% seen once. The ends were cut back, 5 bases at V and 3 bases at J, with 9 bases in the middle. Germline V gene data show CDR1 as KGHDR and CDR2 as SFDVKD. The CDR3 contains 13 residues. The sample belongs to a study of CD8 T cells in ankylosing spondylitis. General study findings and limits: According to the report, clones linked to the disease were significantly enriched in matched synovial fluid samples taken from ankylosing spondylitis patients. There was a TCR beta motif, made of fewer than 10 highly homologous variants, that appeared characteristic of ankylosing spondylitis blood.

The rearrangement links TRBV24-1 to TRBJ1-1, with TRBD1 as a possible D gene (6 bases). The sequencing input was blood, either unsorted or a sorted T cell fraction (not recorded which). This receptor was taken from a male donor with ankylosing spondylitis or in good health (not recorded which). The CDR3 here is CATSVGAHTEAFF. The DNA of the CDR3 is TGTGCCACCAGTGTGGGGGCCCACACTGAAGCTTTCTTT.